The 11 T cell receptor beta chains below all came from one sample that was sequenced in a study of post-analysis software for immune sequencing data. Unique molecular identifiers were built into the TCR beta cDNA libraries. TCRdb independently ran MiXCR on the PCR reads; one entry per CDR3 protein. The table shows around 200,000 distinct CDR3 sequences, with roughly 30% occurring only once. Antigens for these TCRs are unknown. Study-wide results and limits: Patients showed TRBV5-6, TRBV5-1 and TRBV20-1 among five TRBV segments more frequent than in controls.

Sequences were obtained from blood. These receptors originate from a girl aged 2-17 years with multiple sclerosis.

This clonotype was counted many times. This chain joins TRBV5-1 and TRBJ2-5, with 7 bases lining up with TRBD1. The end of the DNA is better explained by TRBJ2-7, so the J call may be wrong. The CDR3 consists of 13 residues. The germline V gene has CDR1 SGHRS and CDR2 YFSETQ. Here the CDR3 reads CASSLGQGAEQYF. Written as DNA, the CDR3 is TGCGCCAGCAGCTTGGGACAGGGCGCCGAGCAGTACTTC.

This clonotype occurred a few times. The rearrangement links TRBV2 to TRBJ2-3; no definite D call. There are 13 residues in the CDR3. Trimming pared 5 bases from V and 1 base from J, leaving 7 bases between. Germline loops: CDR1 SNHLY, CDR2 FYNNEI. The CDR3 spells CASSRRGTDTQYF. The DNA of the CDR3 is TGTGCCAGCAGTCGCCGGGGCACAGATACGCAGTATTTT.

This clonotype was seen at least ten times. This chain joins TRBV5-1 and TRBJ2-1; 13 nucleotides align to TRBD2. There are 17 residues in the CDR3. CDR1 and CDR2 (germline): SGHRS, YFSETQ. Unmatched junction bases numbered 15, after V lost 7 bases and J lost 8 bases. DNA for the CDR3: TGCGCCAGCCACCCCGGGACTAGCGGGAAGCCCGACGATGAGCAGTTCTTC. The encoded protein is CASHPGTSGKPDDEQFF.

This chain connects TRBV28 to TRBJ2-3, with 8 bases that match TRBD2. Unmatched junction bases numbered 7, after V lost 5 bases and J lost 3 bases. The CDR3 loop spans 15 amino acids. The germline V gene encodes CDR1 MDHEN and CDR2 SYDVKM. This CDR3 is CASSNGGAGTDTQYF. DNA for the CDR3: TGTGCCAGCAGTAACGGGGGGGCCGGAACAGATACGCAGTATTTT.

Comment on this clonotype: A much larger clone lies one base from this, so it may be a read error. The chain carries TRBV28 and TRBJ2-3; TRBD1 matches at 8 bases. Germline V gives CDR1 MDHEN, CDR2 SYDVKM. The CDR3 has 15 residues. The DNA for the CDR3 is TGTGTCAGCGGAGGAACAGGGGGAGGTTCAGATACGCAGTATTTT. This translates into CVSGGTGGGSDTQYF.

This clonotype has ten or more counts. The CDR3 DNA sequence: TGTGCCAGCAGTCTCCGATTAGGTTATGGCTACACCTTC. It specifies CASSLRLGYGYTF. This chain uses TRBV6-5 with TRBJ1-2; D is unresolved. Trimming took 5 bases from V and 5 from J, leaving 12 bases between them. The CDR3 has 13 residues. Germline assignment: CDR1 MNHEY and CDR2 SVGAGI.

This clonotype has a handful of counts. CDR3 in amino acids: CASSHSAHYGYTF. The CDR3 DNA reads TGTGCCAGCAGCCACTCGGCCCACTATGGCTACACCTTC. The chain carries TRBV14 and TRBJ1-2; D gene uncertain. CDR3 size: 13 residues. Looked up from germline, CDR1 is SGHDN and CDR2 is FVKESK. V was shortened by 3 bases and J by 3 bases, with 8 bases between the two germline ends.

This clonotype was found a few times. The chain links TRBV7-8 to TRBJ2-3, with 15 bases aligning to TRBD2. Germline V gives CDR1 SGHVS, CDR2 FQNEAQ. J lost 3 bases, V lost 3 bases, and 4 bases had no gene match. The CDR3 is made up of 17 amino acids. The CDR3: CASSLGTSGRKTDTQYF. DNA of the CDR3: TGTGCCAGCAGCTTGGGGACTAGCGGGAGGAAGACAGATACGCAGTATTTT.

This clonotype was detected a few times. The chain recombines TRBV20-1 with TRBJ1-4, with 7 bases identical to TRBD1. Germline trimming cut 6 bases from V and 4 bases from J; bases unmatched to any gene: 8. The CDR3 runs 14 residues. Germline V gives CDR1 DFQATT, CDR2 SNEGSKA (reference sequence). The CDR3 nucleotides read TGCAGTGCCGGACCGGGACAGATTAATGAAAAACTGTTTTTT. Protein product: CSAGPGQINEKLFF.

Concerning this clonotype itself: Being one base from a much bigger clone, this may be a read error. This chain's CDR3 is CASSQLGSLTDTQYF. Here the CDR3 DNA reads TGTGCCAGCAGCCAGCTGGGGTCTCTCACAGATACGCAGTATTTT. This rearrangement joins TRBV6-1 to TRBJ2-3; D not certain. Germline V gene lookup returns CDR1 MNHNS and CDR2 SASEGT. Trimming stripped 6 bases from V and 2 bases from J, with 15 bases between. This CDR3 is built from 15 residues.

Comments on this clonotype: A much larger clone differs from this one at a single base, so this may be a read error. This CDR3 reads CASSSSPSYEQYF. CDR3 bases: TGTGCCAGCAGCTCGAGCCCCTCCTACGAGCAGTACTTC. This rearrangement joins TRBV7-2 to TRBJ2-7; the D is unclear. Germline CDR1 SGHTA, CDR2 FQGNSA. V shed 4 bases and J shed 0 bases, with 7 bases lying between them. This CDR3 has 13 amino acids.